What follows is one TCR beta chain and its context. What it binds is not known. These data are taken from a study of metastatic and nonmetastatic thyroid tumors. Study-wide background: Patients with malignant and benign thyroid disease provided blood and tumor or nodule tissue, whose repertoires were compared. Whole-study findings and limits: A significant increase in TCR beta diversity was reportedly seen in malignant thyroid tumors relative to benign nodules, in blood and tumor.

Original handling: The distant-metastasis classifier for papillary thyroid cancer was built from CDR3 differences across clinicopathological groups. TCRdb re-called the PCR reads with MiXCR. TCRdb's processing, not the authors' own work, is the source of the V and J calls. The sample lists about 14,000 clones, approximately 28% occurring once. Trimming took 2 bases from V and 2 from J; bases not matched to a gene: 6. In germline, CDR1 is GTSNPN, CDR2 SVGIG (reference sequence). The CDR3 totals 14 residues. All patients were untreated before thyroid surgery. This sequence was found in a female donor with papillary thyroid cancer or a benign thyroid nodule (not recorded which). Some clones in this sample may be carry-over from other donors' samples. The chain carries TRBV30 and TRBJ2-7; 7 bases fit TRBD1. Sequencing used tumor tissue. The CDR3 reads CAWSYGTVPYEQYF. The CDR3 DNA sequence: TGTGCCTGGAGTTACGGGACAGTACCCTACGAGCAGTACTTC.